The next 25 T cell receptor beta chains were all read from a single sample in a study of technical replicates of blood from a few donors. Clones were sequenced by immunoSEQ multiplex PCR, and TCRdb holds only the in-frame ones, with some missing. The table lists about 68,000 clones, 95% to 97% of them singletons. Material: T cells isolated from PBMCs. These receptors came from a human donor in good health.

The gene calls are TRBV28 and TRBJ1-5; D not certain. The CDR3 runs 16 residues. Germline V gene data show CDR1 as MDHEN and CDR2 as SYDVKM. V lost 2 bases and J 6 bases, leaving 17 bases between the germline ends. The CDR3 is CASSLVGEIRSQPQHF. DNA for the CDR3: TGTGCCAGCAGTTTAGTCGGGGAAATAAGGAGTCAGCCCCAGCATTTT.

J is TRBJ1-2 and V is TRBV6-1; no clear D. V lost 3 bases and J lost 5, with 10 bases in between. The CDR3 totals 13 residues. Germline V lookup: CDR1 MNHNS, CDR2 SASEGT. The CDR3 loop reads CASSDSGGYGYTF. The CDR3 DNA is TGTGCCAGCAGTGACTCCGGCGGGTATGGCTACACCTTC.

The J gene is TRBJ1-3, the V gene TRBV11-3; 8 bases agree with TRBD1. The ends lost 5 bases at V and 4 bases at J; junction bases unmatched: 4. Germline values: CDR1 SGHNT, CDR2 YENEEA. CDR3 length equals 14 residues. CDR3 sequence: CASSQDREGNTIYF. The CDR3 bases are TGTGCCAGCAGCCAGGACAGGGAAGGAAACACCATATATTTT.

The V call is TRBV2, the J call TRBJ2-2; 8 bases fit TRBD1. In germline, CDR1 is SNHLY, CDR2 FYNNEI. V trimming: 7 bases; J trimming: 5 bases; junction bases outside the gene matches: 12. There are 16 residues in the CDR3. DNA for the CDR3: TGTGCCAGCATCCCCCGCAGGCAGGGGGCAACCGGGGAGCTGTTTTTT. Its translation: CASIPRRQGATGELFF.

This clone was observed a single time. The chain's CDR3 is CASSLEGQGVLLANEKLFF. The DNA for the CDR3 is TGCGCCAGCAGCTTGGAGGGACAGGGAGTACTGTTAGCTAATGAAAAACTGTTTTTT. This chain joins TRBV5-1 and TRBJ1-4; TRBD1 matches at 9 bases. Germline CDR1 and CDR2: SGHRS and YFSETQ. V shed 0 bases, J shed 3 bases, and the junction held 12 bases outside the gene matches. The CDR3 is 19 amino acids.

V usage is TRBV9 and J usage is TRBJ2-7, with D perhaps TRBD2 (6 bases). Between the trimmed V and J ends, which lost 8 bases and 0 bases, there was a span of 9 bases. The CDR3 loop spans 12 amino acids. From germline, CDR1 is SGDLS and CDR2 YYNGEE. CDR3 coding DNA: TGTGCCAGTGGCGGGGCCTCCTACGAGCAGTACTTC. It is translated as CASGGASYEQYF.

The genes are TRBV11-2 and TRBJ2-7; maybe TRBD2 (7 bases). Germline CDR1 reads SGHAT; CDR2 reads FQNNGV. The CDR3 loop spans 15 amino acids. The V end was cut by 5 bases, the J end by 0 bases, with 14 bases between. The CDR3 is CASSVRGGSSYEQYF. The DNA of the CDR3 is TGTGCCAGCAGCGTAAGGGGGGGTAGCTCCTACGAGCAGTACTTC.

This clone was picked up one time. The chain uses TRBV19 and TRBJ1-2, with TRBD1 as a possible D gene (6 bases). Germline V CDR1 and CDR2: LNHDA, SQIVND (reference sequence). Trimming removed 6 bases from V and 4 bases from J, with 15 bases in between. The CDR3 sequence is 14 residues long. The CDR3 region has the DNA TGTGCCAGTAGAACCAAAGGACAGATCTATGGCTACACCTTC. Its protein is CASRTKGQIYGYTF.

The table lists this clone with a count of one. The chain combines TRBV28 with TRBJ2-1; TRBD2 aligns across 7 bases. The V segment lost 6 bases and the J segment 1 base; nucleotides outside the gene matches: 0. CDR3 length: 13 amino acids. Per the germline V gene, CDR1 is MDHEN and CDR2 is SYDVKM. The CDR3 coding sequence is TGTGCCAGCAGGGGAGGGTCCTACAATGAGCAGTTCTTC. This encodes CASRGGSYNEQFF.

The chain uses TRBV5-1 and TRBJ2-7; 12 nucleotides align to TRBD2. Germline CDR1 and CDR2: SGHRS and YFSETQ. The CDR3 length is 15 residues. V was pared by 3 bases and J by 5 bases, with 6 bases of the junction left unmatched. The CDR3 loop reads CASSSLAGGQDEQYF. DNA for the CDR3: TGCGCCAGCAGCTCCCTAGCGGGAGGGCAGGACGAGCAGTACTTC.

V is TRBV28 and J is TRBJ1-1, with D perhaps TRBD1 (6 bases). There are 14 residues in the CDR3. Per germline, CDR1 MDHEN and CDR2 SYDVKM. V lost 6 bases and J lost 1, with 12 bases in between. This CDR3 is CASRVWGPNTEAFF. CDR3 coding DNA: TGTGCCAGCAGGGTCTGGGGGCCGAACACTGAAGCTTTCTTT.

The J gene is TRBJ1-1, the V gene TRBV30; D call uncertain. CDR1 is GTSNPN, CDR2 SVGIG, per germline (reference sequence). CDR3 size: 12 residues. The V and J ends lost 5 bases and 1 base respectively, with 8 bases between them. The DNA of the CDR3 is TGTGCCTGGGGACGGGGGAACACTGAAGCTTTCTTT. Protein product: CAWGRGNTEAFF.

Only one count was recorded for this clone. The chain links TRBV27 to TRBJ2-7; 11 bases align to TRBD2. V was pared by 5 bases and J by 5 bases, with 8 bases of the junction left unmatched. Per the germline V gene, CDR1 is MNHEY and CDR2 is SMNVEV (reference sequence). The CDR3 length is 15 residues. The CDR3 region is CASSRTSGRVHEQYF. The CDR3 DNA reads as TGTGCCAGCAGTAGGACTAGCGGGCGCGTCCACGAGCAGTACTTC.

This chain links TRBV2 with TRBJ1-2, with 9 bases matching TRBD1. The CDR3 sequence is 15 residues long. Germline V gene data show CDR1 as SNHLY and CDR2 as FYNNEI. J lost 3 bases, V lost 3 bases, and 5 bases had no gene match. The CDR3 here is CASSERQGGDYGYTF. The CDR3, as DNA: TGTGCCAGCAGTGAGAGACAGGGGGGAGACTATGGCTACACCTTC.

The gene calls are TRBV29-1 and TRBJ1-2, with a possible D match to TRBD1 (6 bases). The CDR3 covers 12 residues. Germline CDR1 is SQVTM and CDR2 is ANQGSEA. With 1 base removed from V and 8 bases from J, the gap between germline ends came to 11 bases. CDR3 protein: CSVEGRGWGYTF. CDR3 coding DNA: TGCAGCGTTGAAGGCAGGGGATGGGGCTACACCTTC.

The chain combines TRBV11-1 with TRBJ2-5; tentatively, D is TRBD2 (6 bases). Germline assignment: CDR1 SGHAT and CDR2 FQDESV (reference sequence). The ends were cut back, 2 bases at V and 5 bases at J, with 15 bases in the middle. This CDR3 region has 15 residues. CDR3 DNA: TGTGCCAGCAGCTTACGGCCGGCGGGGATCGAGACCCAGTACTTC. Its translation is CASSLRPAGIETQYF. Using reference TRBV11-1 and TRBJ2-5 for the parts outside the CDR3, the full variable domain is EAEVAQSPRYKITEKSQAVAFWCDPISGHATLYWYRQILGQGPELLVQFQDESVVDDSQLPKDRFSAERLKGVDSTLKIQPAELGDSAMYLCASSLRPAGIETQYFGPGTRLLVL.

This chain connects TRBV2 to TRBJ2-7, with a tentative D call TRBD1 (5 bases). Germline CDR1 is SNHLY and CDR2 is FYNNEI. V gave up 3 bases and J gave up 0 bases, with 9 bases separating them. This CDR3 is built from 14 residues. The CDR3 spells CASSDPDSSYEQYF. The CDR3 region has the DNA TGTGCCAGCAGTGATCCCGACAGCTCCTACGAGCAGTACTTC.

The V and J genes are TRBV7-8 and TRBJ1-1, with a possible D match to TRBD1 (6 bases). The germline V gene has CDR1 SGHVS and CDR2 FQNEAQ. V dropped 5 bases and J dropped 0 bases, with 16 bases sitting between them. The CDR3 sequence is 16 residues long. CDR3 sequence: CASSPSVDSLNTEAFF. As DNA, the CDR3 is TGTGCCAGCAGCCCGTCCGTGGACAGTCTGAACACTGAAGCTTTCTTT.

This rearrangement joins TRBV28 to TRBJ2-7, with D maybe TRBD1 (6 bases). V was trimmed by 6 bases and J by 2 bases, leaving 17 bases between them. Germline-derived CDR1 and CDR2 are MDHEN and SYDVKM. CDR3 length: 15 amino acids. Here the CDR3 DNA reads TGTGCCAGCAGCACTCGCGTAGGGGGAGCCTACGAGCAGTACTTC. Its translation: CASSTRVGGAYEQYF.

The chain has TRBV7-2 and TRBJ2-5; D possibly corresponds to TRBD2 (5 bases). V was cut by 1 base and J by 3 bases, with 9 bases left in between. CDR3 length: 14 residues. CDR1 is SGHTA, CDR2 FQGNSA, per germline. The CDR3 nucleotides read TGTGCCAGCAGCTTAGGGGCAGCGGAAGAGACCCAGTACTTC. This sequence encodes CASSLGAAEETQYF. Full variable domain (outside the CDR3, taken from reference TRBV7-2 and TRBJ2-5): GAGVSQSPSNKVTEKGKDVELRCDPISGHTALYWYRQSLGQGLEFLIYFQGNSAPDKSGLPSDRFSAERTGGSVSTLTIQRTQQEDSAVYLCASSLGAAEETQYFGPGTRLLVL.

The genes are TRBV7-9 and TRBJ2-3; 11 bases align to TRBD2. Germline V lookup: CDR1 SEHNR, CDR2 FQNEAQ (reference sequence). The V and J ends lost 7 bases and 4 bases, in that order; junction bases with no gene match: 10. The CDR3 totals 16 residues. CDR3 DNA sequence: TGTGCCAGCATCCTGGGTTTGGGACTAGCGGCAGATACGCAGTATTTT. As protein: CASILGLGLAADTQYF.

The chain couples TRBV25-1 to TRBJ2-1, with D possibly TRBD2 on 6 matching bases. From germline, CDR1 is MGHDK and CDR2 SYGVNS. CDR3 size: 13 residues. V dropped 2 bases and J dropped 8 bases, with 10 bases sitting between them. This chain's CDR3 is CASSERGGDEQFF. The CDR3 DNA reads TGTGCCAGCAGTGAACGTGGAGGGGATGAGCAGTTCTTC.

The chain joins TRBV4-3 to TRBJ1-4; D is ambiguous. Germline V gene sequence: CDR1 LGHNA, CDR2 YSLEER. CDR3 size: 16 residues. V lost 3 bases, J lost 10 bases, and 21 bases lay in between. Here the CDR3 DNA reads TGCGCCAGCAGCCACGAGGAATACGGGGATGGGAGAAAACTGTTTTTT. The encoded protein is CASSHEEYGDGRKLFF.

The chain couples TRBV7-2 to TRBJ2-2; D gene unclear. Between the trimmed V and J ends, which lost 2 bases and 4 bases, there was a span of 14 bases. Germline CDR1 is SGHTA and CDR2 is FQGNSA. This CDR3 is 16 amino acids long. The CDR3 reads CASSLWHHTTTGELFF. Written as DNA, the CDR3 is TGTGCCAGCAGCTTATGGCACCACACCACCACCGGGGAGCTGTTTTTT.

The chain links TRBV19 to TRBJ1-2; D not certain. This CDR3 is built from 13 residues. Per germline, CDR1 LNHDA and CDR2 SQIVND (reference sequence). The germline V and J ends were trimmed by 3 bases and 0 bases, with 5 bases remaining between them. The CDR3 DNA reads TGTGCCAGTAGTATCGGAGCTAACTATGGCTACACCTTC. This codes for CASSIGANYGYTF.